This is a list of T cell receptor beta chains from one sample in a study of T cell responses to AZD1222 COVID-19 vaccine. TCRdb's copy holds only in-frame clones and misses some; the assay was immunoSEQ multiplex PCR. The data hold over 100,000 clones, with 70% to 90% observed a single time. The sample consisted of peripheral blood, taken on day 0 of AZD1222 vaccination. These receptors were obtained from an adult in good health. The CDR3 runs from the conserved cysteine through the conserved F or W. The D gene is left open where the match is weak.

.,TRBJ1-1,TRBV7-6,CASSSNTNTEAFF
TRBD2,TRBJ2-1,TRBV5-6,CASYSVGGAYNEQFF
TRBD2,TRBJ2-7,TRBV4-2,CASSQAGGGYEQYF
TRBD2,TRBJ2-1,TRBV29-1,CSVGLAGGSYNEQFF
.,TRBJ2-2,TRBV7-3,CASSLRLGELFF
.,TRBJ2-1,TRBV19,CASSIDGGDNEQFF
TRBD1,TRBJ2-3,TRBV7-9,CASSSTGFTDTQYF
.,TRBJ2-2,TRBV7-2,CASSLAPALINTGELFF
.,TRBJ2-5,TRBV7-9,CASSLEGALGETQYF
.,TRBJ1-4,TRBV19,CASSVDGSTNEKLFF
TRBD2,TRBJ2-7,TRBV28,CATLGGRAIYEQYF
TRBD1,TRBJ1-6,TRBV19,CASSMGTGYNSPLHF
TRBD2,TRBJ2-3,TRBV2,CASTPRAGGPDTQYF
.,TRBJ2-7,TRBV7-3,CAEGQKGYEQYF
.,TRBJ1-2,TRBV7-2,CASSLGPTYGYTF
.,TRBJ2-7,TRBV7-8,CASSLVNEQYF
.,TRBJ1-1,TRBV11-2,CASSLDRSRNTEAFF
TRBD2,TRBJ2-1,TRBV5-4,CASSSGLDYNEQFF
.,TRBJ2-5,TRBV7-9,CASRLGRQETQYF
.,TRBJ1-5,TRBV28,CASSVTEGNSNQPQHF
TRBD2,TRBJ2-7,TRBV18,CASSPETSGSYEQYF
TRBD1,TRBJ2-6,TRBV5-1,CASSPRDRDNVLTF
.,TRBJ1-6,TRBV3-1/TRBV3-2,CASSQGEVRGNSPLHF
.,TRBJ1-3,TRBV5-6,CASSPLGGRGENTIYF
.,TRBJ1-1,TRBV19,CASSIRTNTEAFF
TRBD1,TRBJ1-3,TRBV7-9,CASSAGQASGNTIYF
.,TRBJ1-4,TRBV18,CASSPSGVGATNEKLFF
TRBD1,TRBJ1-6,TRBV25-1,CASRPTLGQGSSPLHF
.,TRBJ2-7,TRBV5-4,CASSLPTEPYEQYF
.,TRBJ1-1,TRBV29-1,CSVPGAFF
.,TRBJ1-3,TRBV12-3/TRBV12-4,CASSLEGHLEHF
TRBD1,TRBJ1-6,TRBV28,CALSPGQGILGTGPLHF
.,TRBJ1-1,TRBV2,CASSEDRVNTEAFF
.,TRBJ1-4,TRBV10-2,CASSGDPGREKLFF
.,TRBJ1-6,TRBV27,CASRWGANSPLHF
.,TRBJ2-7,TRBV7-9,CASSPGQSGREQYF
TRBD1,TRBJ2-3,TRBV24-1,CATRGTGDTDTQYF
.,TRBJ2-2,TRBV3-1/TRBV3-2,CASQSLRDTNTGELFF
.,TRBJ2-7,TRBV19,CASSIQSTGSYEQYF
.,TRBJ2-3,TRBV5-4,CASSLAGPSSTDTQYF
.,TRBJ2-3,TRBV28,CASSSTGTSRDTQYF
TRBD1,TRBJ1-5,TRBV30,CAWSVRSGGGSNQPQHF
.,TRBJ2-1,TRBV4-1,CASSQVYVGEQFF
.,TRBJ1-1,TRBV11-2,CASSLGGTSGILTEAFF
.,TRBJ2-1,TRBV2,CASSPTGTSYNEQFF
TRBD1,TRBJ2-1,TRBV6-4,CASSVSGTGSFNEQFF
.,TRBJ1-2,TRBV18,CASSPPVGLNYGYTF
.,TRBJ1-5,TRBV28,CASSSGPRTQPQHF
TRBD1,TRBJ1-4,TRBV18,CASSPKGTGNEKLFF
TRBD2,TRBJ2-1,TRBV5-4,CASSPSSGRAKNEQFF